This TCR beta chain was captured by sequencing in a study of T cell changes during pregnancy in multiple sclerosis. The assay was immunoSEQ multiplex PCR, and TCRdb's table has in-frame clones only and misses some. The sample has tens of thousands of clones, about nine tenths seen once; the top ten hold about 0.75%. From germline, CDR1 is WSHSY and CDR2 SAAADI. Between the trimmed V and J ends, which lost 4 bases and 0 bases, there was a span of 9 bases. The length of the CDR3 is 14 residues. The source is a female donor in good health, enrolled as a control in a pregnancy study. The chain employs TRBV10-2 and TRBJ1-1; no clear D gene. This specimen was peripheral blood, taken in the third trimester of pregnancy. The CDR3: CASSGEVLNTEAFF. Here the CDR3 DNA reads TGCGCCAGCAGTGGCGAGGTACTGAACACTGAAGCTTTCTTT.